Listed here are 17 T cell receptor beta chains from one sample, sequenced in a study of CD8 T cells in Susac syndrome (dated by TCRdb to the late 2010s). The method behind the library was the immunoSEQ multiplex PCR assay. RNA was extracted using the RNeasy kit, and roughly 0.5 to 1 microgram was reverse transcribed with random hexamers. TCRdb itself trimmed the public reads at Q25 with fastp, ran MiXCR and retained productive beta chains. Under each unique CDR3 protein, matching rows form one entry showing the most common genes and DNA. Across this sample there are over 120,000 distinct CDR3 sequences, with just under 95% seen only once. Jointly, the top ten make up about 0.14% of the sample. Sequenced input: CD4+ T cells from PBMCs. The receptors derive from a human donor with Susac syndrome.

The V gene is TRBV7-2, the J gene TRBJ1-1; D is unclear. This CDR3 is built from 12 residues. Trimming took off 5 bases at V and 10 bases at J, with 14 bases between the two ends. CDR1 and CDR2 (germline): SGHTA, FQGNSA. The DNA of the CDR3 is TGTGCCAGCAGCCTCCGAACTGGGATAGCTTTCTTT. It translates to CASSLRTGIAFF.

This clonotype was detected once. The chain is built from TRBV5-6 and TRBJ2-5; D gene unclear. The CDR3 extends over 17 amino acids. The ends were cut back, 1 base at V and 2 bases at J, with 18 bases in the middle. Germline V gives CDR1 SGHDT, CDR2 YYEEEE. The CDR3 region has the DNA TGTGCCAGCAGCTTGCCCCGGCCCGGGCAGGTTCAAGAGACCCAGTACTTC. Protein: CASSLPRPGQVQETQYF. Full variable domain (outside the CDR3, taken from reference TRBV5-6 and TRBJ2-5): DAGVTQSPTHLIKTRGQQVTLRCSPKSGHDTVSWYQQALGQGPQFIFQYYEEEERQRGNFPDRFSGHQFPNYSSELNVNALLLGDSALYLCASSLPRPGQVQETQYFGPGTRLLVL.

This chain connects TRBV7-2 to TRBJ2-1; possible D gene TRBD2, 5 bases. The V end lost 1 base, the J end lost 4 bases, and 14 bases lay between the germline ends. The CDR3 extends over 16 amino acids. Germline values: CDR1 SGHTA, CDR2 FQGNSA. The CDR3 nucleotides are TGTGCCAGCAGCTTAGAGGTAGGAGGCGGGTACAATGAGCAGTTCTTC. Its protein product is CASSLEVGGGYNEQFF.

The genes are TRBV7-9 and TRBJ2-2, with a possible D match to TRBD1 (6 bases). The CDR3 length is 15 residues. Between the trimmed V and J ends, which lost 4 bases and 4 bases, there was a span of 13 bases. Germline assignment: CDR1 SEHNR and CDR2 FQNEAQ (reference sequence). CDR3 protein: CASSSQGSGTGELFF. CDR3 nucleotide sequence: TGTGCCAGCAGCTCACAGGGCTCGGGCACCGGGGAGCTGTTTTTT.

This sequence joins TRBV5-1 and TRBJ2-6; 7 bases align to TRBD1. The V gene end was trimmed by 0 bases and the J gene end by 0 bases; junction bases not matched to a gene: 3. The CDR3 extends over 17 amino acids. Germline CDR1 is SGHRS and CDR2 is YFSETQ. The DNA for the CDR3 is TGCGCCAGCAGCTTGGTGGGACAGCTCTCTGGGGCCAACGTCCTGACTTTC. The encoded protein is CASSLVGQLSGANVLTF.

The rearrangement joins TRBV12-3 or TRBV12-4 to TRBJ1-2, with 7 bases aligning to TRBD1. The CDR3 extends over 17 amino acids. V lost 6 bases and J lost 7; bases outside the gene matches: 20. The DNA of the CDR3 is TGTGCCAGCAGGGCTCGACAGGGCATCAGTATGGCAGCTGGCTACACCTTC. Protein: CASRARQGISMAAGYTF.

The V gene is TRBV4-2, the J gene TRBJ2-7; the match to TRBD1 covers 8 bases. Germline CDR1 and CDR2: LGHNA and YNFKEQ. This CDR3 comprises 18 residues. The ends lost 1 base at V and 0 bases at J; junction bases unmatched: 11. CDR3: CASSQGGPGTGLSYEQYF. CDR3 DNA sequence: TGTGCCAGCAGCCAAGGGGGCCCCGGGACAGGTCTCTCCTACGAGCAGTACTTC.

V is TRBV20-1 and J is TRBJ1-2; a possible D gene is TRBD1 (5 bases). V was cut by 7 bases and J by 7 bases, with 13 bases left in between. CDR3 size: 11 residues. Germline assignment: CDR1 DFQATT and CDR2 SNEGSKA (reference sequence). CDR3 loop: CSGGGEFGYTF. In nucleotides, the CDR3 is TGCAGTGGCGGGGGGGAGTTTGGCTACACCTTC.

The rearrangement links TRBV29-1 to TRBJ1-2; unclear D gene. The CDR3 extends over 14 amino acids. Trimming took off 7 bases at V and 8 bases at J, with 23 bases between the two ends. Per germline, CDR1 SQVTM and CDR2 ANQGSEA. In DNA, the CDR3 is TGCAGCGCGAACCCGGGAGGAATACCTGGGGGCTACACCTTC. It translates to CSANPGGIPGGYTF.

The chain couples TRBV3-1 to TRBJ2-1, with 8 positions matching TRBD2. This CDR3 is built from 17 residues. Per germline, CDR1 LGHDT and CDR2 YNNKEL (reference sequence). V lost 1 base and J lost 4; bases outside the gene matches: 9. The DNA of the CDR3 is TGTGCCAGCAGCCAAGGCCCCGGCACTAGCGGATACAATGAGCAGTTCTTC. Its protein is CASSQGPGTSGYNEQFF.

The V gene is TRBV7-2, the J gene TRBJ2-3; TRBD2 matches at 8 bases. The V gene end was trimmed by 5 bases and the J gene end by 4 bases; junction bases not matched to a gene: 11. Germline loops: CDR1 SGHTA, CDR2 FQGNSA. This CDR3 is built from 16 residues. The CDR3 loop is CASSLSKGLGPDTQYF. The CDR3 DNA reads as TGTGCCAGCAGCCTCAGCAAGGGACTAGGGCCAGATACGCAGTATTTT.

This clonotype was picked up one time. The CDR3 spells CASRGSDRPYEQYF. The CDR3 nucleotides are TGTGCCAGCAGGGGATCCGACAGGCCCTACGAGCAGTACTTC. The V call is TRBV28, the J call TRBJ2-7, with a weak D call TRBD1 (6 bases). Per germline, CDR1 MDHEN and CDR2 SYDVKM. V was shortened by 6 bases and J by 2 bases, with 14 bases between the two germline ends. CDR3 length equals 14 residues.

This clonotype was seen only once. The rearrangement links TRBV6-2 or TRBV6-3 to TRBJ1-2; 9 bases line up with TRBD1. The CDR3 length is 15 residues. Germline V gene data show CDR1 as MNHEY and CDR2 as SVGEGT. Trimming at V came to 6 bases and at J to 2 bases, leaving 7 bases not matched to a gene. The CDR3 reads CASRATGGSNYGYTF. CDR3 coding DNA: TGTGCCAGCAGGGCGACAGGGGGATCGAACTATGGCTACACCTTC.

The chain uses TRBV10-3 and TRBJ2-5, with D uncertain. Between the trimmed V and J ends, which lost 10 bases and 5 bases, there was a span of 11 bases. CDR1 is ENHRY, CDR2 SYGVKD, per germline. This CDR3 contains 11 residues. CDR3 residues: CATRSGETQYF. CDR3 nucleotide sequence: TGTGCCACCCGGAGTGGGGAGACCCAGTACTTC.

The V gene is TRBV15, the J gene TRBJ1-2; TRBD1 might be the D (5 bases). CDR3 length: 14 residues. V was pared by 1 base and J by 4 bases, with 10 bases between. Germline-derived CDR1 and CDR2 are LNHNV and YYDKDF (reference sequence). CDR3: CATSRAGGGYGYTF. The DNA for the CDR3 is TGTGCCACCAGCAGAGCCGGCGGGGGCTATGGCTACACCTTC.

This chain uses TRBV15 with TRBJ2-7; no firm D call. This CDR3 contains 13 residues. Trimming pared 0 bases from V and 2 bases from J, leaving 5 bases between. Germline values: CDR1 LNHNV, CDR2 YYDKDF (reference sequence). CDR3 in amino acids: CATSREGTYEQYF. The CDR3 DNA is TGTGCCACCAGCAGAGAGGGGACCTACGAGCAGTACTTC. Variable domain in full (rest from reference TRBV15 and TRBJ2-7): DAMVIQNPRYQVTQFGKPVTLSCSQTLNHNVMYWYQQKSSQAPKLLFHYYDKDFNNEADTPDNFQSRRPNTSFCFLDIRSPGLGDTAMYLCATSREGTYEQYFGPGTRLTVT.

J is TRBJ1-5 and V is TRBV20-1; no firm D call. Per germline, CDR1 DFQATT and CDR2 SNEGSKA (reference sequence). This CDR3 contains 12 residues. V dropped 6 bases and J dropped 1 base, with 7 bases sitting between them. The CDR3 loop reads CSAKRSNQPQHF. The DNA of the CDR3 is TGCAGTGCGAAGAGAAGCAATCAGCCCCAGCATTTT.